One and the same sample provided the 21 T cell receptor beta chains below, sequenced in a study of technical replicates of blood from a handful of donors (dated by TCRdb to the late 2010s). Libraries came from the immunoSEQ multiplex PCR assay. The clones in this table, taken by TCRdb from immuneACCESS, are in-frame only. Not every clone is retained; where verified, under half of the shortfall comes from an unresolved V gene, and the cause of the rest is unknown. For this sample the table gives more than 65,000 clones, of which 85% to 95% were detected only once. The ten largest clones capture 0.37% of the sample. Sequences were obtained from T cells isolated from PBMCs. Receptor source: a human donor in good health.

The CDR3 region has the DNA TGTGCCAGCAGTGATATCGAGCAGTACTTC. Encoded protein: CASSDIEQYF. This chain connects TRBV2 to TRBJ2-7; D gene unclear. Germline CDR1 reads SNHLY; CDR2 reads FYNNEI. The V end was cut by 3 bases, the J end by 6 bases, with 3 bases between. The CDR3 totals 10 residues.

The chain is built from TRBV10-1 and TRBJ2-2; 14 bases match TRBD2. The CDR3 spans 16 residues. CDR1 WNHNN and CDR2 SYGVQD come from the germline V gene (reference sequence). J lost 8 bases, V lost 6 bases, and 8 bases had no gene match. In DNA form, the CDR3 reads TGCGCCAGCAGATCCGGGACTAGCGGGAGAGGAGGGGAGCTGTTTTTT. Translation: CASRSGTSGRGGELFF.

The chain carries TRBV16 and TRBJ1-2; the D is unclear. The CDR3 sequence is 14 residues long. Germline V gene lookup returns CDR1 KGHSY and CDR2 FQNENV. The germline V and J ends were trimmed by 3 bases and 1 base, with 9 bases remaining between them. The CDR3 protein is CASSQPGSNYGYTF. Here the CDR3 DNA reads TGTGCCAGCAGCCAGCCCGGGAGTAACTATGGCTACACCTTC.

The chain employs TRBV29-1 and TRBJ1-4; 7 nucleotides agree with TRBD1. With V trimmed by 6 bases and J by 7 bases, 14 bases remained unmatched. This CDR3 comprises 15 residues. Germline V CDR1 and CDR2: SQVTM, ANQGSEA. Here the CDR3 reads CSVGTVALSGEKLFF. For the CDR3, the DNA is TGCAGCGTCGGGACAGTAGCCCTTTCCGGTGAAAAACTGTTTTTT.

For the CDR3, the DNA is TGTGCCAGCAGCGTAGTAAGCGGGGCAAGCTCCTACGAGCAGTACTTC. Translation gives CASSVVSGASSYEQYF. This sequence joins TRBV9 and TRBJ2-7; 7 positions agree with TRBD2. Trimming at V came to 0 bases and at J to 0 bases, leaving 6 bases not matched to a gene. This CDR3 spans 16 amino acids. Germline-derived CDR1 and CDR2 are SGDLS and YYNGEE.

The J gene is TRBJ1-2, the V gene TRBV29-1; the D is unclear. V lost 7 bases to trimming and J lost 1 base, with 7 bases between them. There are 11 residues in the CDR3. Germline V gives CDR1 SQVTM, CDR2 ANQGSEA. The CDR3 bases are TGCAGCGGTACAGATAACTATGGCTACACCTTC. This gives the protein CSGTDNYGYTF. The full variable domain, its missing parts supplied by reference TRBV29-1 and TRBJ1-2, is SAVISQKPSRDICQRGTSLTIQCQVDSQVTMMFWYRQQPGQSLTLIATANQGSEATYESGFVIDKFPISRPNLTFSTLTVSNMSPEDSSIYLCSGTDNYGYTFGSGTRLTVV.

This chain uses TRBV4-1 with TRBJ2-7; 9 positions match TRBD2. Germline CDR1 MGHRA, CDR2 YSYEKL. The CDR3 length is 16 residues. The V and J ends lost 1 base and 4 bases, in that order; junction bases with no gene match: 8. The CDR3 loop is CASSQALTSGRYEQYF. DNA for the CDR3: TGCGCCAGCAGCCAAGCTCTGACTAGCGGAAGATACGAGCAGTACTTC.

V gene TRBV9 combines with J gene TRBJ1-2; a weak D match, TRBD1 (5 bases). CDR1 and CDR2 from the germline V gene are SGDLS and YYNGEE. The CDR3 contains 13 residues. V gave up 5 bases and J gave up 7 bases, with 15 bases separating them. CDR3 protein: CASRLGEATGYTF. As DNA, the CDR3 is TGTGCCAGCAGATTAGGGGAGGCGACTGGCTACACCTTC.

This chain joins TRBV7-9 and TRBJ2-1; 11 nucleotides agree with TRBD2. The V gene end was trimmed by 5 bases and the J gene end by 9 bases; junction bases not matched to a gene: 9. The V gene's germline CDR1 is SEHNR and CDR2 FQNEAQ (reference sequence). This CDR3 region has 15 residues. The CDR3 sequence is CASSTTSGSFGEQFF. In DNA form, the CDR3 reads TGTGCCAGCAGCACCACTAGCGGGAGCTTCGGTGAGCAGTTCTTC.

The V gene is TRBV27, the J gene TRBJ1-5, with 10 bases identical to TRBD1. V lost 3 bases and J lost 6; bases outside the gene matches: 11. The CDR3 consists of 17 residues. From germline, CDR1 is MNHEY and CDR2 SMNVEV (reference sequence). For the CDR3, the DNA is TGTGCCAGCAGTTTTTACGGGACAGGGGCCCTCCGTCAGCCCCAGCATTTT. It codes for CASSFYGTGALRQPQHF.

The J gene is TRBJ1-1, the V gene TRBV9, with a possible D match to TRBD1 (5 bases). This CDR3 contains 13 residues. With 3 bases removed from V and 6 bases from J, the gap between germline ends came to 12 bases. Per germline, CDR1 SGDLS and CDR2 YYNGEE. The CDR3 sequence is CASSGGGVPEAFF. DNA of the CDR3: TGTGCCAGCAGCGGGGGGGGTGTCCCTGAAGCTTTCTTT.

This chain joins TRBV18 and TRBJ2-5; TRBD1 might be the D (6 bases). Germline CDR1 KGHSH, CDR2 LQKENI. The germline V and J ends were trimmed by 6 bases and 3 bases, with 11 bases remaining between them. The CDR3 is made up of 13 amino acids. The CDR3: CASSRDTKETQYF. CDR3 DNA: TGTGCCAGCTCTCGGGACACGAAAGAGACCCAGTACTTC.

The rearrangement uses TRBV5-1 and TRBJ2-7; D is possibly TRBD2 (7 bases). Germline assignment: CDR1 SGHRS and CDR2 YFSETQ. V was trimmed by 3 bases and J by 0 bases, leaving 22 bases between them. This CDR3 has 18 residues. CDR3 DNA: TGCGCCAGCAGCTGGGGGCCTAGCGGACTGTCCCGCTCCTACGAGCAGTACTTC. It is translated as CASSWGPSGLSRSYEQYF.

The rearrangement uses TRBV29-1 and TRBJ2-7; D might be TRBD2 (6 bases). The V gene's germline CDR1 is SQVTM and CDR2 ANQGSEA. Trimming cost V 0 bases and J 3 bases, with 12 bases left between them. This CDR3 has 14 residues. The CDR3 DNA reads TGCAGCGTTGAAGATGTGGAGGGAAACTACGAGCAGTACTTC. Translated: CSVEDVEGNYEQYF.

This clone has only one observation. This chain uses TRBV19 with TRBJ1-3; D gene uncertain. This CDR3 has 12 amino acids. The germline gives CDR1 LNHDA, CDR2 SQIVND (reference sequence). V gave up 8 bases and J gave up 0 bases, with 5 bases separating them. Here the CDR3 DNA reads TGTGCCAGTTGGAGCTCTGGAAACACCATATATTTT. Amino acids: CASWSSGNTIYF. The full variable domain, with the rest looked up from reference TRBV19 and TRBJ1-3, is DGGITQSPKYLFRKEGQNVTLSCEQNLNHDAMYWYRQDPGQGLRLIYYSQIVNDFQKGDIAEGYSVSREKKESFPLTVTSAQKNPTAFYLCASWSSGNTIYFGEGSWLTVV.

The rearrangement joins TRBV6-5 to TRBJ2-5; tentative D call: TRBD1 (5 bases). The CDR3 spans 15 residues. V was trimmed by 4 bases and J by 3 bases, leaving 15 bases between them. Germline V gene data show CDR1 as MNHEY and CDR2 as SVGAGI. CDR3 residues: CASSFSWSGKETQYF. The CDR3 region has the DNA TGTGCCAGCAGTTTCAGTTGGTCAGGGAAAGAGACCCAGTACTTC.

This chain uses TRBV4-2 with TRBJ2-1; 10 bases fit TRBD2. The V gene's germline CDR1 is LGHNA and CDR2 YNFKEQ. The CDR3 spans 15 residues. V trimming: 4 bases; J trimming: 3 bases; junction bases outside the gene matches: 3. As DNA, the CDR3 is TGTGCCAGCAGCCCTGGACTAGCGGACTACAATGAGCAGTTCTTC. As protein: CASSPGLADYNEQFF.

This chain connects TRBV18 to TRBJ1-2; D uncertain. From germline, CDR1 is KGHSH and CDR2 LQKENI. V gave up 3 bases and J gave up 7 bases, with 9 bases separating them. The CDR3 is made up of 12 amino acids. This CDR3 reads CASSPDIAGYTF. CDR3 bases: TGTGCCAGCTCACCCGACATCGCTGGCTACACCTTC.

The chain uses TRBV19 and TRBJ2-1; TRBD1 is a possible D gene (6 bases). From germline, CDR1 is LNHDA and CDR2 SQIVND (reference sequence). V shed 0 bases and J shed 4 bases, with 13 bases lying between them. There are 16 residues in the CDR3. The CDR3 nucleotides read TGTGCCAGTAGTATAGATCTTAGGGGGATTTACAATGAGCAGTTCTTC. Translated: CASSIDLRGIYNEQFF. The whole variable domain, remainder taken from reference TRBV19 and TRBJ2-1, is DGGITQSPKYLFRKEGQNVTLSCEQNLNHDAMYWYRQDPGQGLRLIYYSQIVNDFQKGDIAEGYSVSREKKESFPLTVTSAQKNPTAFYLCASSIDLRGIYNEQFFGPGTRLTVL.

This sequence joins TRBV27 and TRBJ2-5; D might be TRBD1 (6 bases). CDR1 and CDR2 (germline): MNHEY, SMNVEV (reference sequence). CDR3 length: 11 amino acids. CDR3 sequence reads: CSSGESETQYF. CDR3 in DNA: TGTTCGTCAGGGGAATCGGAGACCCAGTACTTC.

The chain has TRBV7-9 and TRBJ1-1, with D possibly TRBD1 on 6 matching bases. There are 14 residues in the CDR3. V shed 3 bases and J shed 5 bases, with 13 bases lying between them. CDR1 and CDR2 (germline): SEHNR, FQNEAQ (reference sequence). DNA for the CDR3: TGTGCCAGCAGCTTGGGGGCCATGGAAACTGAAGCTTTCTTT. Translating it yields CASSLGAMETEAFF.